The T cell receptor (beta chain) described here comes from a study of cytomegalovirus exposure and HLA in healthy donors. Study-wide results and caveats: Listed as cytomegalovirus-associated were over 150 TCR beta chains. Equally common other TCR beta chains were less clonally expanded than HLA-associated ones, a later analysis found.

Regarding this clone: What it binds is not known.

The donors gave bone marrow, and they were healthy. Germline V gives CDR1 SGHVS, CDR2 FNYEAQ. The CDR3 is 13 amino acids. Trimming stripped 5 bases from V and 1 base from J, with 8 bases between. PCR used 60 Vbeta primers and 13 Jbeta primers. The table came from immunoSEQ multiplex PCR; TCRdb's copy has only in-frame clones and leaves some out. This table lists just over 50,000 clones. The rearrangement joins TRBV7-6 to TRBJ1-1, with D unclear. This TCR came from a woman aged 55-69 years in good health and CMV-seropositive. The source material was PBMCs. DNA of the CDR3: TGTGCCAGCAGCCACGGCGGGAACACTGAAGCTTTCTTT. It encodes CASSHGGNTEAFF. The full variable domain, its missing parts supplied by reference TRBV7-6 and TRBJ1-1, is GAGVSQSPRYKVTKRGQDVALRCDPISGHVSLYWYRQALGQGPEFLTYFNYEAQQDKSGLPNDRFSAERPEGSISTLTIQRTEQRDSAMYRCASSHGGNTEAFFGQGTRLTVV.